This is a list of T cell receptor beta chains from one sample in a study of cytomegalovirus exposure and HLA in healthy donors. Clones were sequenced by immunoSEQ multiplex PCR, and TCRdb holds only the in-frame ones, with some missing. The sample has around 130,000 clones, roughly 80% seen once. Sequencing was done on a sample of PBMCs. These receptors all stem from a boy between 10 and 17 years old in good health and CMV-seronegative. CDR3s include the opening cysteine and the closing phenylalanine or tryptophan. Each record gives: V gene, CDR3 protein.

v_call: TRBV5-1; cdr3_aa: CASSSTGLGTYEQYF
v_call: TRBV5-1; cdr3_aa: CASSEAGYGSYNEQFF
v_call: TRBV5-1; cdr3_aa: CASSLGGSATNEKLFF
v_call: TRBV19; cdr3_aa: CASSRTSGSYEQYF
v_call: TRBV30; cdr3_aa: CAWTFPGVRETQYF
v_call: TRBV28; cdr3_aa: CASSSPGAVNTEAFF
v_call: TRBV30; cdr3_aa: CAWSTSRGGEQFF
v_call: TRBV19; cdr3_aa: CASTTGLAVDEQFF
v_call: TRBV11-3; cdr3_aa: CASSLERDTEAFF
v_call: TRBV15; cdr3_aa: CATRNRTGWVRNEQFF
v_call: TRBV7-8; cdr3_aa: CASSPWGGAGNQPQHF
v_call: TRBV15; cdr3_aa: CATSRDRRTSGNTIYF
v_call: TRBV30; cdr3_aa: CAWSVPTGAPYEQYF
v_call: TRBV7-8; cdr3_aa: CASSLSGRVDTQYF
v_call: TRBV30; cdr3_aa: CASNGLLYNEQFF
v_call: TRBV7-9; cdr3_aa: CASSSPGGGAPLGGYTF
v_call: TRBV5-8; cdr3_aa: CASNEDPLAGANVLTF
v_call: TRBV11-2; cdr3_aa: CASSPKAGALIGELFF
v_call: TRBV11-3; cdr3_aa: CASSPWDRNTEAFF
v_call: TRBV7-2; cdr3_aa: CASSLRLAAPRRQYF
v_call: TRBV11-2; cdr3_aa: CASGGLAGGITYEQYF
v_call: TRBV4-1; cdr3_aa: CASSRPGLASETQYF
v_call: TRBV11-1; cdr3_aa: CASSPQHGTSGSNEQFF
v_call: TRBV9; cdr3_aa: CASSVGGERATQYF
v_call: TRBV4-2; cdr3_aa: CASSHLTGPNYGYTF
v_call: TRBV6-6; cdr3_aa: CASRESHRDEQFF
v_call: TRBV6-6; cdr3_aa: CASSYPGNRVNYGYTF
v_call: TRBV6-5; cdr3_aa: CASSLPLGTGKETQYF
v_call: TRBV2; cdr3_aa: CASIQGPGSYEQYF
v_call: TRBV30; cdr3_aa: CAWTTSMNTEAFF
v_call: TRBV6-6; cdr3_aa: CASKAGTDTQYF
v_call: TRBV5-1; cdr3_aa: CASSLYGETTEAFF
v_call: TRBV19; cdr3_aa: CASSPAGTDYNEQFF
v_call: TRBV2; cdr3_aa: CASSDAGGLAKNIQYF
v_call: TRBV18; cdr3_aa: CASSPLAGSTDTQYF
v_call: TRBV5-1; cdr3_aa: CASSLVWLAGGTGELFF
v_call: TRBV7-9; cdr3_aa: CASSQVYHGEETQYF
v_call: TRBV7-2; cdr3_aa: CASSSRQGASGYTF
v_call: TRBV30; cdr3_aa: CAWSGQGIYEQYF
v_call: TRBV27; cdr3_aa: CASSKIAGAYNEQFF
v_call: TRBV6-5; cdr3_aa: CASSLRGTGELFF
v_call: TRBV5-1; cdr3_aa: CASSLEQGVEAFF
v_call: TRBV5-1; cdr3_aa: CASSLFPSGDTDTQYF
v_call: TRBV19; cdr3_aa: CASSIRAGTSGDEQFF
v_call: TRBV4-3; cdr3_aa: CASSQGQGALDGYTF
v_call: TRBV4-2; cdr3_aa: CASSPGLALKQFF
v_call: TRBV7-2; cdr3_aa: CASSLDAFSSYNEQFF
v_call: TRBV5-1; cdr3_aa: CASSLAAGVGETQYF